This entry features one T cell receptor (beta chain) sequence. The antigen remains unidentified. This record belongs to a study of cytomegalovirus exposure and HLA in healthy donors. In the study overall: HLA-typed donors were the source of roughly 80 million unique TCRs held in an early data release.

CDR1 and CDR2 (germline): SQVTM, ANQGSEA. The CDR3 runs to 13 residues. Study-wide points: Most likely, a cluster of highly shared sequence variants arose as a sequencing artifact. Earlier analysis looked at TCR beta V segments, and most were productive about 90% or about 30% of the time. Analyzed later, most CMV-associated TCR beta chains appeared HLA-restricted.

PCR involved 60 Vbeta and 13 Jbeta primers. TCRdb's table, derived via immunoSEQ multiplex PCR, lists solely in-frame clones and lacks some. The data contain some 270,000 clones, around 90% of them seen just once; the ten biggest clones take up around 1.7%. The rearrangement uses TRBV29-1 and TRBJ2-5, with TRBD2 matching 7 bases. The DNA matches TRBJ2-7 better at its end, which makes the J call doubtful. This clonotype was sampled from a girl aged 2 to 9 in good health and CMV-seronegative. The source material was PBMCs. The CDR3, as DNA: TGCAGCGCTGATGGTGGGGGGGTCTACGAGCAGTACTTC. Its protein product is CSADGGGVYEQYF.